This T cell receptor beta chain was recovered during a study of OX40 agonist ivuxolimab in advanced cancers. Across the whole study: Prior checkpoint blockade (anti-PD-1, anti-PD-L1 or anti-CTLA-4) was permitted; about 40% had it.

The protocol was immunoSEQ multiplex PCR, while the TCRdb copy is restricted to in-frame clones and leaves out a portion. The repertoire consists of roughly 80,000 clones, with around four fifths occurring once and the leading ten covering under 0.8%. This clone was observed a few times. The antigen remains unidentified. Study-wide results and limits: CD8+ T cells (on average) carried more expanded clones than CD4+ T cells. Normalized T-cell clonal expansion was also low in a subset of nonresponders. At 0.1 to 3.0 mg/kg, CD4+ and CD8+ blood T cells expanded clonally by week 6.

This CDR3 has 14 residues. From germline, CDR1 is SGDLS and CDR2 YYNGEE. V lost 2 bases and J lost 2, with 9 bases in between. The receptor comes from an adult with an advanced solid tumor such as melanoma, head and neck, liver or kidney cancer. This sequence joins TRBV9 and TRBJ2-3; D perhaps matches TRBD2 (5 bases). The sequences come from CD4+ or CD8+ T cells sorted from blood, collected in a trial of the OX40 agonist ivuxolimab. CDR3 nucleotide sequence: TGTGCCAGCAGCGTGAGGACTCTCACAGATACGCAGTATTTT. It specifies CASSVRTLTDTQYF.